The entry below describes one T cell receptor (beta chain). This entry is derived from a study of blood T cell repertoires in COVID-19. Followed longitudinally, the Seattle patients had been enrolled during active infection. Sequencing used immunoSEQ multiplex PCR; TCRdb keeps in-frame clones, though not all of them. The table has tens of thousands of clones, over 60% seen once. Sequenced: peripheral blood. This TCR derives from a woman between 65 and 79 years old with COVID-19, enrolled during active disease.

The CDR3 here is CASSRPGHMNTEAFF. The CDR3 coding sequence is TGTGCCAGCAGTAGACCGGGACACATGAACACTGAAGCTTTCTTT. The V gene is TRBV27, the J gene TRBJ1-1; D is possibly TRBD1 (6 bases). V was clipped by 5 bases and J by 0 bases, with 13 bases between them. Germline assignment: CDR1 MNHEY and CDR2 SMNVEV (reference sequence). The CDR3 has 15 residues.